This T cell receptor beta chain originates from a study of blood T cell repertoires in COVID-19. Study background: Sources were T cells, B-cell-depleted T cells, or PBMCs; the material itself was cDNA or gDNA.

In the authors' workflow: Reference gene primer amplification in the assay estimated nucleated cell counts. Repertoires were generated with immunoSEQ multiplex PCR, while TCRdb's copy carries only in-frame clones and drops some. V and J calls and clone size are given by that table; D and trimming were obtained from the DNA. The profile shows 350,000 to 500,000 clones, about 88% of them singletons. Exposed enrollees had met someone with a PCR-confirmed or clinician-diagnosed COVID-19 case at some point within the 2 weeks before study entry. V lost 0 bases to trimming and J lost 4 bases; unmatched junction nucleotides: 12. Germline CDR1 and CDR2: LGHNA and YNFKEQ. The CDR3 sequence is 18 residues long.

The clonotype comes from a woman aged 18-29 years who had been exposed to COVID-19. The chain uses TRBV4-2 and TRBJ2-5, with 9 bases lining up with TRBD2. Sequencing was carried out using PBMCs or T cells enriched from blood (not recorded which). CDR3 sequence (DNA): TGTGCCAGCAGCCAAGATCTCGGAACTAGCGGGTCGGGAGAGACCCAGTACTTC. Its protein product is CASSQDLGTSGSGETQYF.